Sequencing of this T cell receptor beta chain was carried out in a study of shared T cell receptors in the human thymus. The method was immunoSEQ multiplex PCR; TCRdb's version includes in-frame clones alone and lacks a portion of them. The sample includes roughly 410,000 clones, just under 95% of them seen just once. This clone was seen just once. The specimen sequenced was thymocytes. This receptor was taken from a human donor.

As DNA, the CDR3 is TGTGCCAGCAGCTTAGTTGGGACAGAAATAAAAAGCTCTGGAAACACCATATATTTT. Translated, it gives CASSLVGTEIKSSGNTIYF. V and J are TRBV11-2 and TRBJ1-3, with 7 nucleotides matching TRBD1. CDR3 length: 19 amino acids. The germline gives CDR1 SGHAT, CDR2 FQNNGV. The ends lost 1 base at V and 0 bases at J; junction bases unmatched: 12. The whole variable domain, filled in from reference TRBV11-2 and TRBJ1-3, reads EAGVAQSPRYKIIEKRQSVAFWCNPISGHATLYWYQQILGQGPKLLIQFQNNGVVDDSQLPKDRFSAERLKGVDSTLKIQPAKLEDSAVYLCASSLVGTEIKSSGNTIYFGEGSWLTVV.